Presented here are 26 T cell receptor beta chains from one specimen sequenced in a study of identical twins. MiXCR, applied by TCRdb to the 5' RACE reads, yields one record per CDR3 protein. The table includes fewer than 900,000 distinct CDR3 sequences, 21% detected once. These data also formed part of another study, on T cells expressing NK-cell markers.

The sample taken for sequencing was PBMCs. Receptor source: a woman aged 18-29 years in good health.

This clonotype was recorded a few times. The J gene is TRBJ2-7, the V gene TRBV27; TRBD1 aligns across 7 bases. Unmatched junction bases numbered 10, after V lost 5 bases and J lost 0 bases. The CDR3 loop spans 16 amino acids. Germline V CDR1 and CDR2: MNHEY, SMNVEV (reference sequence). The CDR3 is CASSPSVRDSSYEQYF. CDR3 nucleotide sequence: TGTGCCAGCAGTCCCTCCGTCCGGGACAGCTCCTACGAGCAGTACTTC.

The chain employs TRBV7-6 and TRBJ2-5; D is unclear. Germline values: CDR1 SGHVS, CDR2 FNYEAQ. Trimming cost V 0 bases and J 7 bases, with 9 bases left between them. This CDR3 contains 13 residues. The CDR3 here is CASSLAGEVTQYF. The CDR3 DNA sequence: TGTGCCAGCAGCTTAGCCGGTGAAGTGACCCAGTACTTC.

The sample holds a few counts of this clonotype. This sequence joins TRBV20-1 and TRBJ2-2; D might be TRBD2 (5 bases). The CDR3 is 11 residues long. Germline assignment: CDR1 DFQATT and CDR2 SNEGSKA (reference sequence). Trimming pared 4 bases from V and 11 bases from J, leaving 11 bases between. CDR3 residues: CSAIYGVELFF. The CDR3 nucleotides read TGCAGTGCTATATACGGGGTTGAGCTGTTTTTT.

The J gene is TRBJ1-6, the V gene TRBV7-2; D may be TRBD1 (5 bases). The CDR3 is made up of 12 amino acids. Per germline, CDR1 SGHTA and CDR2 FQGNSA. The ends were cut back, 5 bases at V and 18 bases at J, with 17 bases in the middle. The CDR3 protein is CASSVQSGAAHF. The CDR3 DNA follows: TGTGCCAGCAGCGTCCAAAGTGGGGCGGCCCACTTT.

V and J are TRBV3-1 and TRBJ1-5; D is ambiguous. CDR1 LGHDT and CDR2 YNNKEL come from the germline V gene (reference sequence). This CDR3 contains 13 residues. The ends were cut back, 4 bases at V and 4 bases at J, with 8 bases in the middle. The CDR3: CASSLTLNQPQHF. DNA for the CDR3: TGTGCCAGCAGCCTGACTCTAAATCAGCCCCAGCATTTT.

The table lists this clonotype with a few counts. The rearrangement uses TRBV5-1 and TRBJ2-1; 7 nucleotides match TRBD1. Trimming took 0 bases from V and 4 from J; bases not matched to a gene: 7. CDR3 size: 16 residues. CDR1 SGHRS and CDR2 YFSETQ come from the germline V gene. CDR3 DNA: TGCGCCAGCAGCTTGGAGGGGGCAGGGGCTTACAATGAGCAGTTCTTC. Amino acid sequence: CASSLEGAGAYNEQFF.

In this sample, this clonotype turned up a few times. The rearrangement links TRBV6-5 to TRBJ2-3, with a possible D match to TRBD2 (6 bases). Deletions cut 0 bases from V and 1 base from J, with 8 bases between. Germline lookup yields CDR1 MNHEY and CDR2 SVGAGI. The CDR3 sequence is 15 residues long. This chain's CDR3 is CASSYSWGGTDTQYF. CDR3 nucleotide sequence: TGTGCCAGCAGTTACTCATGGGGGGGCACAGATACGCAGTATTTT.

This clonotype turned up a few times. CDR3 residues: CSASIAGGVYNEQFF. The CDR3 nucleotides are TGCAGTGCCAGCATAGCGGGAGGGGTATACAATGAGCAGTTCTTC. V usage is TRBV20-1 and J usage is TRBJ2-1, with 11 bases aligning to TRBD2. Germline V gives CDR1 DFQATT, CDR2 SNEGSKA (reference sequence). The CDR3 consists of 15 residues. The V and J ends lost 6 bases and 4 bases, in that order; junction bases with no gene match: 8.

The CDR3 nucleotides are TGCGCCAGCAGCTCGGGCCGGGGCTCCTATAATTCACCCCTCCACTTT. Amino acid sequence: CASSSGRGSYNSPLHF. The rearrangement links TRBV5-1 to TRBJ1-6; the D is unclear. This CDR3 is built from 16 residues. Trimming pared 3 bases from V and 0 bases from J, leaving 10 bases between. Germline V CDR1 and CDR2: SGHRS, YFSETQ. Looking up the rest from reference TRBV5-1 and TRBJ1-6 gives the full variable domain: KAGVTQTPRYLIKTRGQQVTLSCSPISGHRSVSWYQQTPGQGLQFLFEYFSETQRNKGNFPGRFSGRQFSNSRSEMNVSTLELGDSALYLCASSSGRGSYNSPLHFGNGTRLTVT.

This clonotype appeared many times. The chain recombines TRBV13 with TRBJ2-5, with TRBD1 matching 9 bases. The CDR3 runs to 15 residues. Trimming took 5 bases from V and 5 from J; bases not matched to a gene: 9. Germline loops: CDR1 PRHDT, CDR2 FYEKMQ (reference sequence). This chain's CDR3 is CASSQLDRGGETQYF. CDR3 DNA sequence: TGTGCCAGCAGCCAACTGGACAGGGGCGGGGAGACCCAGTACTTC.

This chain links TRBV5-1 with TRBJ1-1, with TRBD1 as a possible D gene (6 bases). V was shortened by 6 bases and J by 1 base, with 13 bases between the two germline ends. CDR1 and CDR2 (germline): SGHRS, YFSETQ. This CDR3 comprises 14 residues. CDR3 DNA sequence: TGCGCCAGCACAGGTGGACAGACGAACACTGAAGCTTTCTTT. As protein: CASTGGQTNTEAFF.

The V and J genes are TRBV12-3 or TRBV12-4 and TRBJ1-5; D is possibly TRBD1 (6 bases). The CDR3 sequence is 13 residues long. V gave up 6 bases and J gave up 8 bases, with 14 bases separating them. The CDR3 sequence is CASSLGGAKPQHF. The CDR3 DNA is TGTGCCAGCAGCCTGGGGGGGGCTAAGCCCCAGCATTTT.

At least ten counts were recorded for this clonotype. The chain is built from TRBV9 and TRBJ2-3; D remains unclear. V lost 7 bases and J lost 5, with 2 bases in between. In germline, CDR1 is SGDLS, CDR2 YYNGEE. This CDR3 comprises 9 residues. This CDR3 reads CASGDTQYF. The CDR3 nucleotides read TGTGCCAGCGGAGATACGCAGTATTTT. The whole variable domain, filled in from reference TRBV9 and TRBJ2-3, reads DSGVTQTPKHLITATGQRVTLRCSPRSGDLSVYWYQQSLDQGLQFLIQYYNGEERAKGNILERFSAQQFPDLHSELNLSSLELGDSALYFCASGDTQYFGPGTRLTVL.

This rearrangement joins TRBV25-1 to TRBJ2-5; maybe TRBD1 (7 bases). The germline V and J ends were trimmed by 5 bases and 5 bases, with 18 bases remaining between them. From germline, CDR1 is MGHDK and CDR2 SYGVNS. The CDR3 extends over 15 amino acids. The CDR3 loop is CASSTSSRGAETQYF. The CDR3 nucleotides read TGTGCCAGCAGTACTAGTTCCAGGGGGGCGGAGACCCAGTACTTC.

The rearrangement links TRBV20-1 to TRBJ2-3, with D uncertain. Trimming took 6 bases from V and 2 from J, leaving 12 bases between them. The CDR3 spans 13 residues. From germline, CDR1 is DFQATT and CDR2 SNEGSKA (reference sequence). For the CDR3, the DNA is TGCAGTGCGTCGCAGGCCTCCACAGATACGCAGTATTTT. Residues: CSASQASTDTQYF.

In this sample, this clonotype turned up a few times. The chain uses TRBV25-1 and TRBJ1-3; D uncertain. Germline V lookup: CDR1 MGHDK, CDR2 SYGVNS. The CDR3 consists of 13 residues. V lost 6 bases, J lost 0 bases, and 6 bases lay in between. CDR3 DNA: TGTGCCAGCAGGGTCCCCTCTGGAAACACCATATATTTT. It encodes CASRVPSGNTIYF.

This clonotype appeared many times. The genes are TRBV29-1 and TRBJ2-5; D is uncertain. Germline V CDR1 and CDR2: SQVTM, ANQGSEA. The length of the CDR3 is 12 residues. Trimming took 6 bases from V and 0 from J, leaving 8 bases between them. This chain's CDR3 is CSVSEYQETQYF. The CDR3 DNA sequence: TGCAGCGTATCAGAGTACCAAGAGACCCAGTACTTC. Looking up the rest from reference TRBV29-1 and TRBJ2-5 gives the full variable domain: SAVISQKPSRDICQRGTSLTIQCQVDSQVTMMFWYRQQPGQSLTLIATANQGSEATYESGFVIDKFPISRPNLTFSTLTVSNMSPEDSSIYLCSVSEYQETQYFGPGTRLLVL.

This clonotype turned up a few times. The chain is built from TRBV3-1 and TRBJ2-5, with 13 nucleotides matching TRBD2. CDR3 size: 16 residues. In germline, CDR1 is LGHDT, CDR2 YNNKEL (reference sequence). V was clipped by 2 bases and J by 2 bases; unmatched bases: 2. Written as DNA, the CDR3 is TGTGCCAGCAGCCAATTACTAGCGGGGGGGCAAGAGACCCAGTACTTC. Protein sequence: CASSQLLAGGQETQYF.

This clonotype was detected only a few times. The rearrangement links TRBV27 to TRBJ2-1; D call uncertain. Germline loops: CDR1 MNHEY, CDR2 SMNVEV (reference sequence). This CDR3 is 12 amino acids long. The V gene lost 8 bases and the J gene lost 6 bases, with 11 bases spanning the gap. The CDR3 loop is CASGRRANEQFF. In DNA form, the CDR3 reads TGTGCCAGCGGCCGAAGGGCCAATGAGCAGTTCTTC.

This clonotype was detected only a few times. The chain is built from TRBV29-1 and TRBJ2-1; D not resolved. The CDR3 loop spans 10 amino acids. The V end lost 6 bases, the J end lost 10 bases, and 10 bases lay between the germline ends. CDR1 and CDR2 from the germline V gene are SQVTM and ANQGSEA. CDR3 DNA sequence: TGCAGCGTCCGGCGGACGGAGCAGTTCTTC. This sequence encodes CSVRRTEQFF.

The rearrangement joins TRBV30 to TRBJ2-7, with unresolved D. Germline CDR1 reads GTSNPN; CDR2 reads SVGIG (reference sequence). V dropped 1 base and J dropped 2 bases, with 9 bases sitting between them. The CDR3 loop spans 13 amino acids. This CDR3 reads CAWSDGTAYEQYF. The CDR3 coding sequence is TGTGCCTGGAGTGATGGCACCGCCTACGAGCAGTACTTC.

The chain joins TRBV6-2 or TRBV6-3 to TRBJ2-2; 14 nucleotides agree with TRBD2. The CDR3 is 17 residues long. CDR1 is MNHEY and CDR2 is SVGEGT in the germline V gene. After removal of 6 bases from V and 5 bases from J, the junction contained 8 bases not matched to a gene. DNA for the CDR3: TGTGCCAGCAGCCCTGGGACTAGCGGGAGTTGGACCGGGGAGCTGTTTTTT. Encoded protein: CASSPGTSGSWTGELFF.

This clonotype was observed a handful of times. The rearrangement joins TRBV5-1 to TRBJ1-2; the D gene is possibly TRBD1 (6 bases). The germline CDR1 and CDR2 sequences are SGHRS and YFSETQ. Trimming stripped 0 bases from V and 4 bases from J, with 16 bases between. The CDR3 has 16 amino acids. In DNA, the CDR3 is TGCGCCAGCAGCTTGGTGGCTAGCCAGGACAGCTATGGCTACACCTTC. The encoded protein is CASSLVASQDSYGYTF. The full variable domain, completed using reference TRBV5-1 and TRBJ1-2, is KAGVTQTPRYLIKTRGQQVTLSCSPISGHRSVSWYQQTPGQGLQFLFEYFSETQRNKGNFPGRFSGRQFSNSRSEMNVSTLELGDSALYLCASSLVASQDSYGYTFGSGTRLTVV.

The V gene is TRBV7-9, the J gene TRBJ2-6, with 7 nucleotides matching TRBD1. Unmatched junction bases numbered 8, after V lost 5 bases and J lost 4 bases. This CDR3 is built from 16 residues. From germline, CDR1 is SEHNR and CDR2 FQNEAQ (reference sequence). CDR3 protein: CASSRDRAPGANVLTF. In DNA form, the CDR3 reads TGTGCCAGCAGCCGTGACAGGGCCCCGGGGGCCAACGTCCTGACTTTC.

In this sample, this clonotype turned up a few times. The J gene is TRBJ2-7, the V gene TRBV4-1, with TRBD2 matching 8 bases. The CDR3 is made up of 15 amino acids. The V gene's germline CDR1 is MGHRA and CDR2 YSYEKL. V gave up 3 bases and J gave up 0 bases; unmatched junction bases: 4. The CDR3 sequence: CASSHRSGSSYEQYF. The CDR3 DNA follows: TGCGCCAGCAGCCATCGCAGCGGGAGCTCCTACGAGCAGTACTTC.

The chain carries TRBV7-8 and TRBJ1-4; TRBD1 aligns across 9 bases. Losses at the gene ends were 3 bases for V and 4 bases for J; bases not matched to a gene: 9. Looked up from germline, CDR1 is SGHVS and CDR2 is FQNEAQ. This CDR3 comprises 17 residues. In DNA, the CDR3 is TGTGCCAGCAGCTTGGACAGGGGAGGCGGCGGTAATGAAAAACTGTTTTTT. This gives the protein CASSLDRGGGGNEKLFF.